The rows below give T cell receptor beta chains drawn from one sample of a study of cytomegalovirus exposure and HLA in healthy donors. Sequencing used immunoSEQ multiplex PCR; TCRdb keeps in-frame clones, though not all of them. Of about 150,000 clones in the sample, 90% are singletons; the top ten hold 5.5% to 7%. Sequencing was performed on PBMCs. Every receptor here comes from a woman aged 25 to 39 in good health and CMV-seropositive. The CDR3 runs from the conserved cysteine through the conserved F or W. Fields, in order: clone size, D gene, V gene, J gene, CDR3 DNA, CDR3 protein. A D gene is named only where the DNA matches it firmly. A row's size may be missing; if present it is once, few, many or a size class.

>-|TRBD1|TRBV9|TRBJ1-1
TGTGCCAGCAGCCTTGGGACAGATACTGAAGCTTTCTTT
CASSLGTDTEAFF
>-|-|TRBV5-6|TRBJ2-1
TGTGCCAGCAGCTTGGCCCAGGTTTCGTTGACTGAGCAGTTCTTC
CASSLAQVSLTEQFF
>-|-|TRBV21-1|TRBJ1-5
TGTGCCAGCAGCTGCCGGGGCAATCAGCCCCAGCATTTT
CASSCRGNQPQHF
>once|TRBD2|TRBV7-9|TRBJ2-3
TGTGCCAGCAGCTTAACTCCCCATAGCGGGGGGGAAAAAGATACGCAGTATTTT
CASSLTPHSGGEKDTQYF
>-|-|TRBV7-9|TRBJ1-3
TGTGCCAGCAGCATCGCAGGGGCTCGGAACACCATATATTTT
CASSIAGARNTIYF
>once|TRBD1|TRBV7-9|TRBJ1-2
TGTGCCAGCAGCTCTAGGGTCCTGACAGGGAGCTATGGCTACACCTTC
CASSSRVLTGSYGYTF
>-|TRBD1|TRBV11-2|TRBJ1-2
TGTGCCAGCAGCTCCGTTTACGGACAGGTGTATGGCTACACCTTC
CASSSVYGQVYGYTF
>-|TRBD2|TRBV5-1|TRBJ2-5
TGCGCCAGCAGCACAATAGCGGGGGCCAGGGAGACCCAGTACTTC
CASSTIAGARETQYF
>-|-|TRBV7-2|TRBJ2-1
TGTGCCAGCAGCTTAGATCGGGGGAGCTCCTACAATGAGCAGTTCTTC
CASSLDRGSSYNEQFF
>-|TRBD1|TRBV10-1|TRBJ2-7
TGCGCCATTCCCTCCAACACAGGGGGCCAATTACCAGGCTACGAGCAGTACTTC
CAIPSNTGGQLPGYEQYF
>-|-|TRBV27|TRBJ1-5
TGTGCCAGCAGTTTAGGGGGGGAGCCCCAGCATTTT
CASSLGGEPQHF
>once|TRBD1|TRBV6-5|TRBJ1-4
TGTGCCAGCAGCACAGGGGGAGATCTGTTTTTT
CASSTGGDLFF
>-|-|TRBV21-1|TRBJ1-1
-
CASSKVGRGSNTEAFF
>-|TRBD2|TRBV5-1|TRBJ2-2
TGCGCCAGCAGCGCACCGGGACTAGCGGGGGGTACCGGGGAGCTGTTTTTT
CASSAPGLAGGTGELFF
>-|-|TRBV7-9|TRBJ2-2
TGTGCCAGCAGCTTAGCGAGGGTAGCGGAGAACACCGGGGAGCTGTTTTTT
CASSLARVAENTGELFF
>-|-|TRBV29-1|TRBJ2-5
TGCAGCGGATCGCAGGGCCCAGAGACCCAGTACTTC
CSGSQGPETQYF
>-|-|TRBV2|TRBJ1-5
TGTGCCAGCAAAGGCAGGAGGGGTAGCAATCAGCCCCAGCATTTT
CASKGRRGSNQPQHF
>-|TRBD1|TRBV27|TRBJ1-2
TGTGCCAGCGCCCCAACAGGGGCCAGCGGCTACACCTTC
CASAPTGASGYTF
>-|TRBD1|TRBV28|TRBJ2-1
TGTGCCAGCAGTTTAATCGGACAGGGGAGTGAGCAGTTCTTC
CASSLIGQGSEQFF
>-|TRBD2|TRBV28|TRBJ2-2
TGTGCCAGCAGTTTCGATGCGGGAGACACCGGGGAGCTGTTTTTT
CASSFDAGDTGELFF
>-|-|TRBV6-5|TRBJ1-1
TGTGCCAGCAGATCACAGGCAAACACTGAAGCTTTCTTT
CASRSQANTEAFF
>-|-|TRBV9|TRBJ2-2
TGTGCCAGCAGCGTAGTAGCTAGTCCGGGACAGAACACCGGGGAGCTGTTTTTT
CASSVVASPGQNTGELFF
>once|-|TRBV7-2|TRBJ2-1
TGTGCCAGCAGCTTAGTACTAGCCGGTGAGCAGTTCTTC
CASSLVLAGEQFF
>-|-|TRBV13|TRBJ2-5
TGTGCCAGCAGCTCCCGGGACTCCCTGGAGACCCAGTACTTC
CASSSRDSLETQYF
>-|-|TRBV27|TRBJ2-3
TGTGCCAGCAGTTTATCAGGGGGGACAGTAAATACGCAGTATTTT
CASSLSGGTVNTQYF
>-|-|TRBV20-1|TRBJ2-7
TGCAGTGCTAGAGCTGGGGCCGAGCAGTACTTC
CSARAGAEQYF
>-|TRBD1|TRBV28|TRBJ1-2
TGTGCCAGCAGTAGTTGGGACAGGGGAAACTATGGCTACACCTTC
CASSSWDRGNYGYTF
>-|TRBD1|TRBV4-2|TRBJ2-2
TGTGCCAGCAGCCCCCAAGGGGGCAGCGGGGAGCTGTTTTTT
CASSPQGGSGELFF
>-|-|TRBV11-2|TRBJ1-2
TGTGCCAGCAGCCAAATTCGGGGGAGCTTCGTAGATGGCTACACCTTC
CASSQIRGSFVDGYTF
>-|-|TRBV28|TRBJ2-1
TGTGCCAGCAGTTTGATTGCGGTCGACAATGAGCAGTTCTTC
CASSLIAVDNEQFF
>few|TRBD2|TRBV5-6|TRBJ2-1
TGTGCCAGCAGCCCTAGGGCGCTAGCGGGTTACAATGAGCAGTTCTTC
CASSPRALAGYNEQFF
>-|-|TRBV10-3|TRBJ1-3
TGTGCCATCAGGACCCCGGGACACCTTATCTCTGGAAACACCATATATTTT
CAIRTPGHLISGNTIYF
>-|TRBD2|TRBV6-4|TRBJ2-5
TGTGCCAGCGTGGTGGCGGGAGGGCCTTACGAGGAAGAGACCCAGTACTTC
CASVVAGGPYEEETQYF
>-|-|TRBV7-2|TRBJ2-7
TGTGCCAGCAGCTTGGGGACTCCACCCTACGAGCAGTACTTC
CASSLGTPPYEQYF